The 3 T cell receptor beta chains below were found in one sample sequenced in a study of shared clonotypes between healthy human individuals. The repertoire was sequenced with immunoSEQ multiplex PCR; TCRdb's copy has only in-frame clones and lacks some. Among roughly 1 million clones listed, approximately 70% were seen once. Sequencing input: memory CD4+ T cells sorted from blood. Described subset: CD45RA-negative fraction. The receptors here all came from a man in his late teens or twenties in good health.

The chain uses TRBV4-1 and TRBJ2-5, with 10 bases aligning to TRBD2. The CDR3 covers 16 residues. Germline V gene lookup returns CDR1 MGHRA and CDR2 YSYEKL. V gave up 0 bases and J gave up 1 base; unmatched junction bases: 2. CDR3 DNA: TGCGCCAGCAGCCAAGATGCTAGCGGGAGCCAAGAGACCCAGTACTTC. Protein sequence: CASSQDASGSQETQYF.

The rearrangement uses TRBV5-1 and TRBJ2-3, with D uncertain. CDR3 length: 14 residues. Germline CDR1 and CDR2: SGHRS and YFSETQ. Trimming pared 4 bases from V and 4 bases from J, leaving 13 bases between. The DNA of the CDR3 is TGCGCCAGCAGCAGCTTCAGGCTGGCAGATACGCAGTATTTT. Translated, it gives CASSSFRLADTQYF.

As concerns this clone: Other DNA sequences within the sample encode an identical CDR3. The chain joins TRBV18 to TRBJ1-2, with D hard to call. This CDR3 contains 13 residues. In germline, CDR1 is KGHSH, CDR2 LQKENI. Trimming cost V 2 bases and J 2 bases, with 6 bases left between them. DNA for the CDR3: TGTGCCAGCTCACCAGTCGGAAACTATGGCTACACCTTC. Amino acids: CASSPVGNYGYTF.